This T cell receptor beta chain was captured in a study of blood T cell repertoires in COVID-19. Study overall: PBMCs, B-cell-depleted T cells, or T cells provided the cDNA or gDNA that made up the material.

In the authors' workflow: Amplified reference gene primers provided the basis for estimating nucleated cell counts. TCRdb's copy holds only in-frame clones and misses some; the assay was immunoSEQ multiplex PCR. V and J calls and clone size are as listed in that table; D and trimming were resolved from the DNA. The sample lists around 150,000 clones, over 75% occurring once. Source material: peripheral blood. This sequence originates from a man in his sixties with active or convalescent COVID-19.

In nucleotides, the CDR3 is TGTGCCAGCAGCCCCCCCGCTGGAAACACCATATATTTT. Its protein product is CASSPPAGNTIYF. This chain links TRBV7-2 with TRBJ1-3; D is unclear. The CDR3 spans 13 residues. V was clipped by 5 bases and J by 2 bases, with 7 bases between them. In germline, CDR1 is SGHTA, CDR2 FQGNSA.